A selection of T cell receptor beta chains follows, all from one sample in a study of blood T cell repertoires in COVID-19. Sequenced by immunoSEQ multiplex PCR; TCRdb stores in-frame clones only, minus some. The table lists around 310,000 clones, around 89% of them singletons, with roughly 1% in the top ten. Sequencing was performed on peripheral blood. Source of these receptors: a woman aged 40 to 50 with COVID-19, enrolled during active disease. CDR3s leave out the opening cysteine and the closing phenylalanine or tryptophan. The D gene is left open where the match is weak.

CDR3 protein: ASSRDRVVRGYT; D gene: TRBD1; J gene: TRBJ1-2; V gene: TRBV28
CDR3 protein: SAAGDEQF; D gene: .; J gene: TRBJ2-1; V gene: TRBV20-1
CDR3 protein: ASSSRQGIYNEQF; D gene: TRBD1; J gene: TRBJ2-1; V gene: TRBV7-2
CDR3 protein: ASSPSLGELF; D gene: .; J gene: TRBJ2-2; V gene: TRBV7-8
CDR3 protein: ASSSSFPETQY; D gene: .; J gene: TRBJ2-5; V gene: TRBV6-2/TRBV6-3
CDR3 protein: ASSPRGGAEAF; D gene: .; J gene: TRBJ1-1; V gene: TRBV3-1/TRBV3-2
CDR3 protein: ASSPRRVPGNTIY; D gene: .; J gene: TRBJ1-3; V gene: TRBV4-2
CDR3 protein: ASSPRTGFDQPQH; D gene: TRBD1; J gene: TRBJ1-5; V gene: TRBV6-2/TRBV6-3
CDR3 protein: ASGMAGMNTEAF; D gene: .; J gene: TRBJ1-1; V gene: TRBV12-5
CDR3 protein: ASSYYGGVKGEQY; D gene: .; J gene: TRBJ2-7; V gene: TRBV3-1/TRBV3-2
CDR3 protein: ASSHPGNRSYEQY; D gene: .; J gene: TRBJ2-7; V gene: TRBV18
CDR3 protein: ASSPDSYEQY; D gene: .; J gene: TRBJ2-7; V gene: TRBV19
CDR3 protein: ASRDEGSYEQY; D gene: .; J gene: TRBJ2-7; V gene: TRBV5-1
CDR3 protein: ACLAGKIDEQF; D gene: TRBD2; J gene: TRBJ2-1; V gene: TRBV30
CDR3 protein: ASSLRANYGYT; D gene: .; J gene: TRBJ1-2; V gene: TRBV7-2
CDR3 protein: ASSYSVGIGGSNQPQH; D gene: .; J gene: TRBJ1-5; V gene: TRBV6-2/TRBV6-3
CDR3 protein: ASSPAGPNYGYT; D gene: .; J gene: TRBJ1-2; V gene: TRBV6-5
CDR3 protein: ASSIGLAGDRYEQY; D gene: TRBD2; J gene: TRBJ2-7; V gene: TRBV19
CDR3 protein: ASSLMTGPNTEAF; D gene: TRBD1; J gene: TRBJ1-1; V gene: TRBV5-4
CDR3 protein: ASSGGGQAYEQY; D gene: TRBD1; J gene: TRBJ2-7; V gene: TRBV9
CDR3 protein: ASSLVGTGSGYT; D gene: TRBD1; J gene: TRBJ1-2; V gene: TRBV7-2
CDR3 protein: ASSSSRLAGGLWGELF; D gene: TRBD2; J gene: TRBJ2-2; V gene: TRBV19
CDR3 protein: ASSQAPGTGNTIY; D gene: .; J gene: TRBJ1-3; V gene: TRBV4-3
CDR3 protein: ASSVVGGEQY; D gene: TRBD2; J gene: TRBJ2-7; V gene: TRBV9
CDR3 protein: ASSFQGEQF; D gene: .; J gene: TRBJ2-1; V gene: TRBV11-2
CDR3 protein: ASSLGGFNTGELF; D gene: .; J gene: TRBJ2-2; V gene: TRBV11-3
CDR3 protein: ASSKPDRNTEAF; D gene: .; J gene: TRBJ1-1; V gene: TRBV2
CDR3 protein: ASSQQSGRASYEQY; D gene: TRBD2; J gene: TRBJ2-7; V gene: TRBV4-1
CDR3 protein: ASGLVPDGTGFRNQPQH; D gene: TRBD1; J gene: TRBJ1-5; V gene: TRBV12-5
CDR3 protein: ASSYEGMNTEAF; D gene: .; J gene: TRBJ1-1; V gene: TRBV6-2/TRBV6-3
CDR3 protein: ASSLRQANYGYT; D gene: .; J gene: TRBJ1-2; V gene: TRBV28
CDR3 protein: ASSYYRGTEAF; D gene: .; J gene: TRBJ1-1; V gene: TRBV6-2/TRBV6-3
CDR3 protein: ASSFTGGQGNTEAF; D gene: TRBD1; J gene: TRBJ1-1; V gene: TRBV7-8
CDR3 protein: ASRLRQHTEAF; D gene: .; J gene: TRBJ1-1; V gene: TRBV12-3/TRBV12-4
CDR3 protein: ASNSGRVPTYEQY; D gene: TRBD2; J gene: TRBJ2-7; V gene: TRBV27
CDR3 protein: ASRGTGKYYGYT; D gene: TRBD1; J gene: TRBJ1-2; V gene: TRBV28
CDR3 protein: ASSDSAGSGANVLT; D gene: .; J gene: TRBJ2-6; V gene: TRBV6-4
CDR3 protein: ASRYTGTGGYT; D gene: TRBD1; J gene: TRBJ1-2; V gene: TRBV28
CDR3 protein: ASSLTGGIEKLF; D gene: .; J gene: TRBJ1-4; V gene: TRBV5-1
CDR3 protein: ASSPGTGQGDTQY; D gene: TRBD1; J gene: TRBJ2-3; V gene: TRBV28
CDR3 protein: ASRPGNTEAF; D gene: .; J gene: TRBJ1-1; V gene: TRBV6-5
CDR3 protein: ASTDPRGSTDTQY; D gene: .; J gene: TRBJ2-3; V gene: TRBV28
CDR3 protein: ASMRQLNTEAF; D gene: .; J gene: TRBJ1-1; V gene: TRBV19
CDR3 protein: AGYLPGQEETQY; D gene: TRBD1; J gene: TRBJ2-5; V gene: TRBV30
CDR3 protein: ATSEGTSGSYNEQF; D gene: TRBD2; J gene: TRBJ2-1; V gene: TRBV24-1
CDR3 protein: ASSPGTGANYGYT; D gene: TRBD1; J gene: TRBJ1-2; V gene: TRBV6-5
CDR3 protein: ASSLAAAFSGNTIY; D gene: .; J gene: TRBJ1-3; V gene: TRBV6-2/TRBV6-3
CDR3 protein: ASSQAGGFQPQH; D gene: TRBD1; J gene: TRBJ1-5; V gene: TRBV3-1/TRBV3-2
CDR3 protein: ASSRDSSGNTIY; D gene: TRBD1; J gene: TRBJ1-3; V gene: TRBV6-6
CDR3 protein: ASSWGRTVSYEQY; D gene: .; J gene: TRBJ2-7; V gene: TRBV7-2
CDR3 protein: ASSRGLAGGLVEQF; D gene: TRBD2; J gene: TRBJ2-1; V gene: TRBV14